These 28 T cell receptor beta chains originate from one sample sequenced in a study of CD8+ T cells in alopecia areata. RNA extraction and reverse transcription yielded cDNA as sequencing template. TCRdb keeps only in-frame clones here, not all; method: immunoSEQ multiplex PCR. The table has 79,000 or so clones, 66% seen once. Treatment described: oral pan-JAK inhibitor, 5-10 mg twice daily. This specimen was CD8+ T cells sorted from blood, taken at week 24, from a patient treated with tofacitinib. The receptors were gathered from a human donor with alopecia areata.

The chain links TRBV5-1 to TRBJ2-2; D may be TRBD2 (5 bases). The CDR3 spans 16 residues. CDR1 and CDR2 (germline): SGHRS, YFSETQ. V lost 0 bases, J lost 4 bases, and 13 bases lay in between. CDR3 nucleotides: TGCGCCAGCAGCTTGGGTGGGAGCCCAGGCACCGGGGAGCTGTTTTTT. Amino acid sequence: CASSLGGSPGTGELFF.

The chain uses TRBV7-9 and TRBJ2-3; the D gene could be TRBD1 or TRBD2 (5 bases each). The germline V gene encodes CDR1 SEHNR and CDR2 FQNEAQ (reference sequence). The CDR3 has 17 amino acids. The ends were cut back, 5 bases at V and 1 base at J, with 19 bases in the middle. CDR3 nucleotides: TGTGCCAGCAGCCCCCCCAGGGACCAAAATCGCACAGATACGCAGTATTTT. Its protein product is CASSPPRDQNRTDTQYF. The variable domain in full, completed from reference TRBV7-9 and TRBJ2-3, reads DTGVSQNPRHKITKRGQNVTFRCDPISEHNRLYWYRQTLGQGPEFLTYFQNEAQLEKSRLLSDRFSAERPKGSFSTLEIQRTEQGDSAMYLCASSPPRDQNRTDTQYFGPGTRLTVL.

J is TRBJ1-1 and V is TRBV5-1; D remains unclear. V dropped 4 bases and J dropped 3 bases, with 13 bases sitting between them. The CDR3 length is 14 residues. Germline loops: CDR1 SGHRS, CDR2 YFSETQ. The CDR3 loop is CASSPWTTDTEAFF. The CDR3 DNA sequence: TGCGCCAGCAGCCCATGGACGACTGACACTGAAGCTTTCTTT.

This clone has more than one count but fewer than ten. The genes are TRBV27 and TRBJ2-1; 8 bases map to TRBD2. Germline loops: CDR1 MNHEY, CDR2 SMNVEV (reference sequence). The junction had 12 bases not matched to a gene; V was cut back by 0 bases and J by 11 bases. The CDR3 has 16 residues. The CDR3 here is CASSLSAGAQRLKQFF. The CDR3 DNA follows: TGTGCCAGCAGTTTATCAGCGGGGGCGCAGCGGTTGAAGCAGTTCTTC.

This chain links TRBV5-1 with TRBJ2-7, with 9 bases matching TRBD1. The CDR3 length is 14 residues. In germline, CDR1 is SGHRS, CDR2 YFSETQ. With 4 bases clipped from V and 4 bases from J, the junction kept 6 bases outside the gene matches. CDR3 sequence: CASSPGTGFYEQYF. As DNA, the CDR3 is TGCGCCAGCAGCCCCGGGACAGGGTTTTACGAGCAGTACTTC.

J is TRBJ2-3 and V is TRBV9; 8 bases are shared with TRBD1. The CDR3 has 15 residues. Per germline, CDR1 SGDLS and CDR2 YYNGEE. V lost 7 bases and J lost 6; bases outside the gene matches: 13. CDR3 sequence reads: CASSSQGGNLDTQYF. For the CDR3, the DNA is TGTGCCAGCTCGTCACAGGGGGGCAATTTGGATACGCAGTATTTT.

The V gene is TRBV4-3, the J gene TRBJ2-7, with 8 nucleotides matching TRBD2. V lost 0 bases to trimming and J lost 0 bases; unmatched junction nucleotides: 4. CDR3 length equals 16 residues. Germline-derived CDR1 and CDR2 are LGHNA and YSLEER. This CDR3 is CASSQDRGGSSYEQYF. CDR3 coding DNA: TGCGCCAGCAGCCAAGATCGCGGGGGGAGCTCCTACGAGCAGTACTTC.

The J gene is TRBJ2-3, the V gene TRBV4-3; the match to TRBD1 covers 7 bases. CDR1 and CDR2 from the germline V gene are LGHNA and YSLEER. Trimming took 4 bases from V and 1 from J; bases not matched to a gene: 2. The CDR3 is made up of 14 amino acids. CDR3 nucleotides: TGCGCCAGCAGCCGAACAGGGGGCACAGATACGCAGTATTTT. Its translation: CASSRTGGTDTQYF.

The chain links TRBV6-5 to TRBJ2-2, with TRBD2 identical over 8 bases. Germline V gives CDR1 MNHEY, CDR2 SVGAGI. The trim removed 4 bases at V and 7 bases at J, leaving 8 bases unmatched. The CDR3 spans 15 residues. The CDR3 protein is CASSSRGLDLGELFF. In DNA form, the CDR3 reads TGTGCCAGCAGTTCCCGGGGACTAGATCTCGGGGAGCTGTTTTTT.

The chain joins TRBV5-1 to TRBJ1-1; 9 bases are shared with TRBD1. V lost 3 bases and J lost 4; bases outside the gene matches: 4. From germline, CDR1 is SGHRS and CDR2 YFSETQ. The CDR3 is made up of 14 amino acids. The CDR3 sequence: CASSSGTGSTEAFF. CDR3 DNA sequence: TGCGCCAGCAGCTCGGGGACAGGGAGCACTGAAGCTTTCTTT.

This chain joins TRBV7-9 and TRBJ2-7; D is ambiguous. There are 13 residues in the CDR3. Per the germline V gene, CDR1 is SEHNR and CDR2 is FQNEAQ (reference sequence). V lost 7 bases to trimming and J lost 4 bases, with 14 bases between them. The CDR3 is CASTPRGRYEQYF. In nucleotides, the CDR3 is TGTGCCAGCACACCCAGAGGCAGATACGAGCAGTACTTC.

The rearrangement links TRBV10-3 to TRBJ1-1; TRBD1 is a possible D gene (5 bases). The CDR3 covers 13 residues. The V gene's germline CDR1 is ENHRY and CDR2 SYGVKD. Trimming left V 6 bases short and J 1 base short, with 9 bases between. CDR3 nucleotides: TGTGCCATCAGGGACGGGGGGAACACTGAAGCTTTCTTT. Amino acid sequence: CAIRDGGNTEAFF.

The gene calls are TRBV25-1 and TRBJ1-2, with 7 bases identical to TRBD1. Germline V CDR1 and CDR2: MGHDK, SYGVNS. The CDR3 length is 13 residues. V dropped 2 bases and J dropped 7; count of bases not matched to a gene: 4. The CDR3 sequence is CASSETGARGYTF. CDR3 DNA: TGTGCCAGCAGTGAAACAGGGGCGCGTGGCTACACCTTC.

V gene TRBV2 combines with J gene TRBJ2-1; tentative D call: TRBD2 (6 bases). Germline loops: CDR1 SNHLY, CDR2 FYNNEI. The CDR3 covers 12 residues. Trimming stripped 7 bases from V and 4 bases from J, with 8 bases between. The DNA for the CDR3 is TGTGCCAGCAAGCGGGCTTACAATGAGCAGTTCTTC. It is translated as CASKRAYNEQFF.

This chain joins TRBV27 and TRBJ2-7; 7 positions agree with TRBD1. CDR1 MNHEY and CDR2 SMNVEV come from the germline V gene (reference sequence). The CDR3 covers 16 residues. The V gene end was trimmed by 5 bases and the J gene end by 1 base; junction bases not matched to a gene: 11. DNA of the CDR3: TGTGCCAGCAGTCAAGACGCCTGGGACAGATCCTACGAGCAGTACTTC. This codes for CASSQDAWDRSYEQYF.

The chain joins TRBV27 to TRBJ2-1; D is possibly TRBD2 (5 bases). The CDR3 has 14 amino acids. V was shortened by 0 bases and J by 3 bases, with 6 bases between the two germline ends. The germline gives CDR1 MNHEY, CDR2 SMNVEV (reference sequence). In DNA form, the CDR3 reads TGTGCCAGCAGTTTATCTAGCGTCTACAATGAGCAGTTCTTC. This translates into CASSLSSVYNEQFF.

This clone came up a few times. The rearrangement joins TRBV5-1 to TRBJ1-1; no clear D. Deletions cut 1 base from V and 1 base from J, with 5 bases between. The CDR3 covers 13 residues. Per the germline V gene, CDR1 is SGHRS and CDR2 is YFSETQ. The CDR3: CASSLSQNTEAFF. DNA for the CDR3: TGCGCCAGCAGCTTGTCGCAGAACACTGAAGCTTTCTTT.

The rearrangement links TRBV29-1 to TRBJ1-1; possibly TRBD1 for D (5 bases). Germline V gene lookup returns CDR1 SQVTM and CDR2 ANQGSEA. The CDR3 is 12 residues long. Trimming cost V 4 bases and J 1 base, with 7 bases left between them. The CDR3 here is CSVVRGNTEAFF. CDR3 nucleotides: TGCAGCGTTGTTAGGGGGAACACTGAAGCTTTCTTT.

Only one count was recorded for this clone. The gene calls are TRBV19 and TRBJ2-1; TRBD2 matches 10 bases. The CDR3 totals 15 residues. Germline V gene lookup returns CDR1 LNHDA and CDR2 SQIVND (reference sequence). V gave up 3 bases and J gave up 4 bases; unmatched junction bases: 3. The CDR3 spells CASSMLAGAYNEQFF. The CDR3 DNA sequence: TGTGCCAGTAGTATGCTAGCGGGAGCATACAATGAGCAGTTCTTC.

This clone occurred a few times. The rearrangement uses TRBV5-4 and TRBJ1-1; 8 bases fit TRBD1. The CDR3 is 14 residues long. CDR1 SGHNT and CDR2 YYREEE come from the germline V gene (reference sequence). The ends lost 3 bases at V and 3 bases at J; junction bases unmatched: 4. The DNA of the CDR3 is TGTGCCAGCAGCTACGGACAGGGAGACACTGAAGCTTTCTTT. Protein sequence: CASSYGQGDTEAFF.

CDR3 sequence reads: CSVTQASSGNTIYF. DNA for the CDR3: TGCAGCGTTACCCAGGCTTCCTCTGGAAACACCATATATTTT. The chain is built from TRBV29-1 and TRBJ1-3; D not certain. Germline V CDR1 and CDR2: SQVTM, ANQGSEA. V lost 5 bases, J lost 0 bases, and 11 bases lay in between. The CDR3 runs to 14 residues.

V is TRBV29-1 and J is TRBJ1-5; 7 bases match TRBD1. J was trimmed by 7 bases and V by 5 bases; bases with no gene match: 8. CDR1 SQVTM and CDR2 ANQGSEA come from the germline V gene. This CDR3 is built from 13 residues. The CDR3 sequence is CSVSEGAMQPQHF. In nucleotides, the CDR3 is TGCAGCGTTTCGGAGGGGGCGATGCAGCCCCAGCATTTT. Using reference TRBV29-1 and TRBJ1-5 for the parts outside the CDR3, the full variable domain is SAVISQKPSRDICQRGTSLTIQCQVDSQVTMMFWYRQQPGQSLTLIATANQGSEATYESGFVIDKFPISRPNLTFSTLTVSNMSPEDSSIYLCSVSEGAMQPQHFGDGTRLSIL.

V gene TRBV19 combines with J gene TRBJ2-5; TRBD1 matches at 7 bases. The CDR3 runs 13 residues. The V gene end was trimmed by 7 bases and the J gene end by 1 base; junction bases not matched to a gene: 3. CDR1 and CDR2 from the germline V gene are LNHDA and SQIVND (reference sequence). The CDR3 reads CASMSGGQETQYF. CDR3 nucleotide sequence: TGTGCCAGTATGTCAGGGGGCCAAGAGACCCAGTACTTC.

This chain joins TRBV11-1 and TRBJ1-1, with TRBD1 identical over 7 bases. V trimming: 6 bases; J trimming: 5 bases; junction bases outside the gene matches: 15. CDR1 is SGHAT, CDR2 FQDESV, per germline (reference sequence). The CDR3 has 16 amino acids. DNA of the CDR3: TGTGCCAGCAGGAGCGGTCAGCTACAGGGGAGAACTGAAGCTTTCTTT. This sequence encodes CASRSGQLQGRTEAFF. The complete variable domain, with remaining parts taken from reference TRBV11-1 and TRBJ1-1, reads EAEVAQSPRYKITEKSQAVAFWCDPISGHATLYWYRQILGQGPELLVQFQDESVVDDSQLPKDRFSAERLKGVDSTLKIQPAELGDSAMYLCASRSGQLQGRTEAFFGQGTRLTVV.

This sequence joins TRBV5-6 and TRBJ2-5; the match to TRBD2 covers 14 bases. Germline V gene data show CDR1 as SGHDT and CDR2 as YYEEEE. The V segment lost 4 bases and the J segment 5 bases; nucleotides outside the gene matches: 7. The CDR3 loop spans 16 amino acids. The CDR3 DNA reads TGTGCCAGCAGCGTGGGACTAGCGGGAGTAGGGGAGACCCAGTACTTC. Translated, it gives CASSVGLAGVGETQYF.

This clone occurred a few times. The rearrangement joins TRBV9 to TRBJ1-2; D remains ambiguous. The germline gives CDR1 SGDLS, CDR2 YYNGEE. The CDR3 sequence is 13 residues long. V shed 2 bases and J shed 5 bases, with 10 bases lying between them. CDR3 in amino acids: CASSVTVSYGYTF. The CDR3 bases are TGTGCCAGCAGCGTCACGGTGTCTTATGGCTACACCTTC.

The V gene is TRBV2, the J gene TRBJ1-2; no firm D call. The V gene's germline CDR1 is SNHLY and CDR2 FYNNEI. The CDR3 runs to 16 residues. Trimming removed 1 base at V and 5 bases at J, with 17 bases between. This chain's CDR3 is CASSEVWARPTYGYTF. CDR3 nucleotide sequence: TGTGCCAGCAGTGAAGTTTGGGCCCGGCCAACTTATGGCTACACCTTC.

CDR3 nucleotide sequence: TGTGCCAGCAGCGTAGAGGGGGGGAGGACAGGAAGGGAGACCCAGTACTTC. As protein: CASSVEGGRTGRETQYF. This sequence joins TRBV9 and TRBJ2-5, with D perhaps given as TRBD1 or TRBD2 (7 bases each). V lost 0 bases and J lost 5, with 20 bases in between. The CDR3 spans 17 residues. The V gene's germline CDR1 is SGDLS and CDR2 YYNGEE. Together with reference TRBV9 and TRBJ2-5, the CDR3 gives the full variable domain: DSGVTQTPKHLITATGQRVTLRCSPRSGDLSVYWYQQSLDQGLQFLIQYYNGEERAKGNILERFSAQQFPDLHSELNLSSLELGDSALYFCASSVEGGRTGRETQYFGPGTRLLVL.